This TCR beta chain was observed in a study of molecular identifiers for immune sequencing clone quantification. Study-wide findings and caveats: Spiked Jurkat TCR RNA equal to one cell could reportedly be picked out among one million naive cells. Clones above 20 RNA copies held over 98% of effector molecules, under 1% in naive cells.

Methods described previously were used for bulk TCR libraries, and listed TCR primers were applied. MiXCR, applied by TCRdb to the PCR reads, yields one record per CDR3 protein. Of about 630,000 distinct CDR3 sequences listed, 25% are singletons. CD8+CD4-CCR7+CD45RA+ sorting gave the naive CD8 T cells. As for this clonotype: Its antigen is unknown.

Per the germline V gene, CDR1 is SGHTA and CDR2 is FQGNSA. Trimming cost V 5 bases and J 7 bases, with 15 bases left between them. The CDR3 has 14 residues. The sample comprised naive CD8+ T cells from blood, with Jurkat cell RNA spiked in. Documented subset: FACS-sorted CD8+CD4-CCR7+CD45RA+ naive T cells. This receptor was identified in a human donor in good health. Some libraries in this study had Jurkat cell RNA spiked in. The chain joins TRBV7-2 to TRBJ1-3; no clear D gene. In nucleotides, the CDR3 is TGTGCCAGCAGCCCGGACCCTGTCGTGAACACCATATATTTT. Encoded protein: CASSPDPVVNTIYF.